The source of this TCR beta chain is a study of Ad26.COV2.S vaccination and SARS-CoV-2 variants. As for treatment: 15 to 20 received Ad26.COV2.S at low or high dose, single or two shots; several received placebo; per-sample allocation not given. Sampling occurred on day 63 after the first vaccine or placebo injection. The donor was a Boston adult aged 18-55 years. With 4 bases clipped from V and 9 bases from J, the junction kept 9 bases outside the gene matches. CDR1 is SGHTA and CDR2 is FQGTGA in the germline V gene. This CDR3 contains 15 residues. Of note for this clone: The antigen remains unidentified.

Broader study findings: Those who received the vaccine showed greater spike-specific TCR breadth than those given placebo.

Clones were sequenced by immunoSEQ multiplex PCR, and TCRdb holds only the in-frame ones, with some missing. The sample shows 500,000 or so clones, around 88% of them seen only once. The sequence was obtained from a person between 18 and 60 years old who received the Ad26.COV2.S COVID-19 vaccine or a placebo. The specimen was peripheral blood, collected in a trial of Ad26.COV2.S vaccine versus placebo. The chain recombines TRBV7-3 with TRBJ2-1; 10 bases are shared with TRBD2. For the CDR3, the DNA is TGTGCCAGCAGCTCGTCAGCGGGAGGGCCAGGTGAGCAGTTCTTC. Translation gives CASSSSAGGPGEQFF.